The 26 T cell receptor beta chains below come from one sample, sequenced in a study of technical replicates of blood from several donors (dated by TCRdb to about 2017). The library was prepared using the immunoSEQ multiplex PCR assay. Drawn from immuneACCESS, this table holds only the in-frame rearrangements with V and J called that TCRdb kept. Clones are partly lost; checked studies trace under half to an unresolved V gene and leave the rest unexplained. This sample holds about 13,000 clones; around 79% were observed only once. The ten most abundant clones make up roughly 12% of the sample. Sequencing used PBMCs. The source is a human donor in good health.

This clone appeared a few times. This chain joins TRBV7-3 and TRBJ2-1, with TRBD2 identical over 12 bases. Germline loops: CDR1 SGHTA, CDR2 FQGTGA. The V segment lost 1 base and the J segment 4 bases; nucleotides outside the gene matches: 8. The CDR3 covers 18 residues. CDR3 region: CASSLMSRGLAGYNEQFF. CDR3 DNA: TGTGCCAGCAGCTTAATGTCAAGGGGACTAGCGGGTTACAATGAGCAGTTCTTC.

This sequence joins TRBV28 and TRBJ2-7; D possibly corresponds to TRBD1 (6 bases). The V gene's germline CDR1 is MDHEN and CDR2 SYDVKM. V lost 3 bases to trimming and J lost 3 bases, with 21 bases between them. The CDR3 consists of 17 residues. The CDR3 here is CASSFPRESGALYEQYF. CDR3 sequence (DNA): TGTGCCAGCAGTTTCCCCCGAGAGTCAGGGGCCCTCTACGAGCAGTACTTC. Looking up the rest from reference TRBV28 and TRBJ2-7 gives the full variable domain: DVKVTQSSRYLVKRTGEKVFLECVQDMDHENMFWYRQDPGLGLRLIYFSYDVKMKEKGDIPEGYSVSREKKERFSLILESASTNQTSMYLCASSFPRESGALYEQYFGPGTRLTVT.

The rearrangement joins TRBV6-5 to TRBJ1-2; a weak D match, TRBD1 (5 bases). The CDR3 is 15 residues long. Trimming removed 2 bases from V and 4 bases from J, with 14 bases in between. Germline V gene data show CDR1 as MNHEY and CDR2 as SVGAGI. CDR3 in DNA: TGTGCCAGCAGTTACAGTGCAGGGCTAGGCTATGGCTACACCTTC. Amino acid sequence: CASSYSAGLGYGYTF.

The chain is built from TRBV30 and TRBJ1-4, with a tentative D call TRBD1 (6 bases). The CDR3 runs 14 residues. Germline CDR1 and CDR2: GTSNPN and SVGIG (reference sequence). V gave up 0 bases and J gave up 10 bases, with 15 bases separating them. CDR3 sequence reads: CAWSVGGGIGKLFF. As DNA, the CDR3 is TGTGCCTGGAGTGTAGGGGGGGGGATCGGAAAACTGTTTTTT.

V usage is TRBV18 and J usage is TRBJ1-5; D not resolved. Germline V lookup: CDR1 KGHSH, CDR2 LQKENI. The CDR3 has 13 amino acids. Trimming took off 3 bases at V and 7 bases at J, with 10 bases between the two ends. For the CDR3, the DNA is TGTGCCAGCTCACCTCGGAGGGAGCAGCCCCAGCATTTT. Its translation: CASSPRREQPQHF.

This chain joins TRBV11-3 and TRBJ2-7; TRBD2 aligns across 8 bases. Germline CDR1 SGHNT, CDR2 YENEEA. The CDR3 sequence is 14 residues long. J lost 5 bases, V lost 3 bases, and 6 bases had no gene match. The CDR3 protein is CASSFGKAGDEQYF. CDR3 bases: TGTGCCAGCAGCTTTGGAAAAGCGGGGGACGAGCAGTACTTC.

The V gene is TRBV10-2, the J gene TRBJ2-2; 12 bases align to TRBD2. This CDR3 has 14 amino acids. CDR1 and CDR2 (germline): WSHSY, SAAADI. Trimming cost V 9 bases and J 4 bases; bases outside gene matches: 3. The CDR3 DNA follows: TGCGCCAGTAGGACTAGCGGGACCACCGGGGAGCTGTTTTTT. Translating gives CASRTSGTTGELFF.

The chain couples TRBV9 to TRBJ2-5, with 14 positions matching TRBD2. Germline V gene lookup returns CDR1 SGDLS and CDR2 YYNGEE. This CDR3 is built from 16 residues. V was clipped by 2 bases and J by 1 base; unmatched bases: 1. CDR3 coding DNA: TGTGCCAGCAGCGTGGGGACTAGCGGGAGCCAAGAGACCCAGTACTTC. It translates to CASSVGTSGSQETQYF.

This chain uses TRBV13 with TRBJ2-4, with a tentative D call TRBD1 (5 bases). Trimming left V 2 bases short and J 7 bases short, with 15 bases between. This CDR3 contains 15 residues. From germline, CDR1 is PRHDT and CDR2 FYEKMQ (reference sequence). CDR3 protein: CASSLQGYLGNIQYF. The CDR3 DNA reads TGTGCCAGCAGCTTACAGGGCTACTTGGGGAACATTCAGTACTTC.

The chain joins TRBV9 to TRBJ2-7; 7 bases map to TRBD1. The CDR3 spans 14 residues. The V gene end was trimmed by 3 bases and the J gene end by 6 bases; junction bases not matched to a gene: 9. The V gene's germline CDR1 is SGDLS and CDR2 YYNGEE. The chain's CDR3 is CASSAGPDRVEQYF. The CDR3 DNA reads as TGTGCCAGCAGCGCGGGCCCCGACAGGGTCGAGCAGTACTTC. The complete variable domain, with remaining parts taken from reference TRBV9 and TRBJ2-7, reads DSGVTQTPKHLITATGQRVTLRCSPRSGDLSVYWYQQSLDQGLQFLIQYYNGEERAKGNILERFSAQQFPDLHSELNLSSLELGDSALYFCASSAGPDRVEQYFGPGTRLTVT.

V usage is TRBV19 and J usage is TRBJ1-5; 10 bases line up with TRBD1. J lost 5 bases, V lost 2 bases, and 3 bases had no gene match. Germline CDR1 and CDR2: LNHDA and SQIVND (reference sequence). This CDR3 is built from 15 residues. The chain's CDR3 is CASSITGTGDQPQHF. CDR3 sequence (DNA): TGTGCCAGTAGTATAACCGGGACAGGGGATCAGCCCCAGCATTTT.

This rearrangement joins TRBV28 to TRBJ2-3, with TRBD2 matching over 7 bases. Losses at the gene ends were 6 bases for V and 9 bases for J; bases not matched to a gene: 6. Germline CDR1 is MDHEN and CDR2 is SYDVKM. This CDR3 has 12 amino acids. DNA for the CDR3: TGTGCCAGCAGGGGGGGGAAGGAAACGCAGTATTTT. It codes for CASRGGKETQYF.

This clone was counted once. The chain joins TRBV6-1 to TRBJ1-2; D remains unclear. The CDR3 spans 16 residues. CDR1 and CDR2 from the germline V gene are MNHNS and SASEGT. Trimming removed 2 bases at V and 0 bases at J, with 13 bases between. CDR3 sequence reads: CASSETGREPNYGYTF. For the CDR3, the DNA is TGTGCCAGCAGTGAAACCGGGAGGGAACCTAACTATGGCTACACCTTC.

Here the CDR3 reads CASRPRLGSNEQFF. In DNA form, the CDR3 reads TGTGCCAGCAGGCCCCGACTGGGTTCCAATGAGCAGTTCTTC. V is TRBV28 and J is TRBJ2-1; D gene ambiguous. Germline V gives CDR1 MDHEN, CDR2 SYDVKM. Trimming shortened V by 6 bases and J by 6 bases, and 15 bases separated the two germline ends. The CDR3 runs to 14 residues.

V is TRBV27 and J is TRBJ2-7; TRBD2 matches 11 bases. Germline CDR1 and CDR2: MNHEY and SMNVEV (reference sequence). After removal of 5 bases from V and 3 bases from J, the junction contained 6 bases not matched to a gene. The CDR3 spans 15 residues. CDR3 DNA sequence: TGTGCCAGCAGTCAGACTAGCGGGACTTACTACGAGCAGTACTTC. Amino acid sequence: CASSQTSGTYYEQYF.

The CDR3 is CASSIGGHQPQHF. CDR3 coding DNA: TGTGCCAGTAGTATAGGGGGCCATCAGCCCCAGCATTTT. The rearrangement joins TRBV19 to TRBJ1-5; the D gene is possibly TRBD1 (5 bases). Germline V gene data show CDR1 as LNHDA and CDR2 as SQIVND (reference sequence). The CDR3 totals 13 residues. Trimming cost V 1 base and J 5 bases, with 6 bases left between them. The full variable domain, with the rest looked up from reference TRBV19 and TRBJ1-5, is DGGITQSPKYLFRKEGQNVTLSCEQNLNHDAMYWYRQDPGQGLRLIYYSQIVNDFQKGDIAEGYSVSREKKESFPLTVTSAQKNPTAFYLCASSIGGHQPQHFGDGTRLSIL.

The CDR3 reads CASSIDRVAYGYTF. The CDR3 region has the DNA TGTGCCAGTAGTATCGACAGGGTGGCGTATGGCTACACCTTC. The chain has TRBV19 and TRBJ1-2, with 7 bases lining up with TRBD1. The CDR3 loop spans 14 amino acids. V lost 3 bases to trimming and J lost 5 bases; unmatched junction nucleotides: 6. Germline V lookup: CDR1 LNHDA, CDR2 SQIVND (reference sequence).

The V gene is TRBV4-2, the J gene TRBJ2-2; 8 nucleotides align to TRBD2. V trimming: 1 base; J trimming: 6 bases; junction bases outside the gene matches: 7. Looked up from germline, CDR1 is LGHNA and CDR2 is YNFKEQ. CDR3 length: 16 amino acids. The CDR3 DNA reads as TGTGCCAGCAGCCAAGCGGTGGACGGGAGGGCCGGGGAGCTGTTTTTT. Protein: CASSQAVDGRAGELFF.

The chain is built from TRBV30 and TRBJ2-7; D is possibly TRBD2 (6 bases). Trimming shortened V by 5 bases and J by 3 bases, and 14 bases separated the two germline ends. The CDR3 is 13 residues long. CDR1 GTSNPN and CDR2 SVGIG come from the germline V gene (reference sequence). The CDR3 is CAWEVSGYYEQYF. The CDR3 region has the DNA TGTGCCTGGGAAGTTAGCGGATACTACGAGCAGTACTTC.

The V call is TRBV12-2, the J call TRBJ2-3; no check of the table's D call, TRBD2, against the DNA was made. TRBV12-2 constitutes a pseudogene. The CDR3 covers 16 residues. CDR3 sequence (DNA): TGTGCAAGTCGCTTTGCTTGCGGGAGGGACACAGATACGCAGTATTTT. Translation gives CASRFACGRDTDTQYF.

This rearrangement joins TRBV9 to TRBJ1-4, with D possibly TRBD1 on 6 matching bases. The CDR3 has 17 amino acids. With 0 bases removed from V and 5 bases from J, the gap between germline ends came to 17 bases. Germline CDR1 reads SGDLS; CDR2 reads YYNGEE. The CDR3 coding sequence is TGTGCCAGCAGCGTAGGAACAGGGCCCACCCAGAATGAAAAACTGTTTTTT. This translates into CASSVGTGPTQNEKLFF.

The chain joins TRBV19 to TRBJ1-1; TRBD1 matches 11 bases. This CDR3 region has 16 residues. Germline V lookup: CDR1 LNHDA, CDR2 SQIVND (reference sequence). J lost 5 bases, V lost 5 bases, and 10 bases had no gene match. The CDR3 is CASSPGAGQGVTEAFF. The DNA for the CDR3 is TGTGCCAGTAGTCCCGGAGCGGGACAGGGGGTAACTGAAGCTTTCTTT.

This clone appeared a few times. CDR3 nucleotide sequence: TGTGCCACGGACAGGGGGTACGAGCAGTACTTC. Its protein is CATDRGYEQYF. The chain has TRBV30 and TRBJ2-7; 10 bases line up with TRBD1. J lost 4 bases, V lost 8 bases, and 2 bases had no gene match. Germline assignment: CDR1 GTSNPN and CDR2 SVGIG (reference sequence). This CDR3 spans 11 amino acids.

The chain is built from TRBV10-1 and TRBJ2-1; D is unresolved. This CDR3 contains 11 residues. The V gene lost 4 bases and the J gene lost 8 bases, with 6 bases spanning the gap. Germline V gene sequence: CDR1 WNHNN, CDR2 SYGVQD (reference sequence). The CDR3 loop is CASSARHEQFF. The CDR3 region has the DNA TGCGCCAGCAGTGCTAGACATGAGCAGTTCTTC.

The chain uses TRBV7-9 and TRBJ2-1; 9 nucleotides align to TRBD2. Germline assignment: CDR1 SEHNR and CDR2 FQNEAQ (reference sequence). The CDR3 covers 17 residues. The V and J ends lost 5 bases and 5 bases, in that order; junction bases with no gene match: 13. The CDR3 region is CASSPQPGGRANNEQFF. In nucleotides, the CDR3 is TGTGCCAGCAGCCCACAGCCCGGCGGGAGGGCCAACAATGAGCAGTTCTTC. Using reference TRBV7-9 and TRBJ2-1 for the parts outside the CDR3, the full variable domain is DTGVSQNPRHKITKRGQNVTFRCDPISEHNRLYWYRQTLGQGPEFLTYFQNEAQLEKSRLLSDRFSAERPKGSFSTLEIQRTEQGDSAMYLCASSPQPGGRANNEQFFGPGTRLTVL.

The rearrangement uses TRBV2 and TRBJ1-2, with 8 bases identical to TRBD1. In germline, CDR1 is SNHLY, CDR2 FYNNEI. V was pared by 1 base and J by 7 bases, with 11 bases of the junction left unmatched. The CDR3 length is 16 residues. The CDR3 reads CASSEGPGAGGFGYTF. The CDR3 nucleotides read TGTGCCAGCAGTGAAGGTCCGGGGGCAGGGGGCTTTGGCTACACCTTC.